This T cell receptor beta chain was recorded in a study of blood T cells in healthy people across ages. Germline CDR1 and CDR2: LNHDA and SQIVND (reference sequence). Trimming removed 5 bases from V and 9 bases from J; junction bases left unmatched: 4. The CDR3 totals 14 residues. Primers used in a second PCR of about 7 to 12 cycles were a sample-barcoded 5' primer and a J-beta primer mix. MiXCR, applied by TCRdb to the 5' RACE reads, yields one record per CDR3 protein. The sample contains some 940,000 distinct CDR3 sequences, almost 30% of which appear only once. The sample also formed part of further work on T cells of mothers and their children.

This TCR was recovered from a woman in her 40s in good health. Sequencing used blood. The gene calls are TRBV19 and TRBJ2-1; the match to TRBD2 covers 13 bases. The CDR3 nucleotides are TGTGCCAGTAGTCCGGGGACTAGCGGGGTTGAGCAGTTCTTC. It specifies CASSPGTSGVEQFF.